The clone carrying this T cell receptor beta chain has a handful of counts. This sample stems from a study of immune heterogeneity within non-small cell lung tumors. At the level of the study: The tumors comprised several squamous cell carcinomas, about 11 non-squamous carcinomas and 1 not otherwise specified.

TCRs were amplified from approximately 600 ng gDNA of bulk tumor per sample. Far-apart biopsies, several per primary tumor, were taken during surgery. It was patients with untreated, newly diagnosed non-small cell lung cancer who underwent curative surgery. TCR beta CDR3 was amplified by multiplex PCR using 32 V and 13 J primers. MiXCR was run by TCRdb on the multiplex PCR reads, yielding one entry per CDR3 protein. Here the sample spans 25,000 to 40,000 distinct CDR3 sequences, around 30% being singletons. Germline V lookup: CDR1 MNHNS, CDR2 SASEGT. V was pared by 3 bases and J by 15 bases, with 11 bases between. The CDR3 is 11 amino acids.

This rearrangement joins TRBV6-1 to TRBJ1-4, with D unclear. Sequencing input: lung tumor tissue. This receptor was taken from a man between 40 and 49 years old with non-small cell lung cancer. The CDR3 DNA reads TGTGCCAGCAGTGATATGCTTCGATTGTTTTTT. Translation: CASSDMLRLFF.